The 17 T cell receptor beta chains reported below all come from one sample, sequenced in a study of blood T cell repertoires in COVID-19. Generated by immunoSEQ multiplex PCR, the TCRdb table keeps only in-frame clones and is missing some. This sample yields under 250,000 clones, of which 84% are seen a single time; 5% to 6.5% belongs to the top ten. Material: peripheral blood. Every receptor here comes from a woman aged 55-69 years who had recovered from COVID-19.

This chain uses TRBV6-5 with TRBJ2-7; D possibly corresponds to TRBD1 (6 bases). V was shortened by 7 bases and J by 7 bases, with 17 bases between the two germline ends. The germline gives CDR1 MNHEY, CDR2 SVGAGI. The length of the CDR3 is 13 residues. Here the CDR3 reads CASTFTGSGEQYF. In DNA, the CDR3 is TGTGCCAGCACTTTCACAGGGTCTGGGGAGCAGTACTTC.

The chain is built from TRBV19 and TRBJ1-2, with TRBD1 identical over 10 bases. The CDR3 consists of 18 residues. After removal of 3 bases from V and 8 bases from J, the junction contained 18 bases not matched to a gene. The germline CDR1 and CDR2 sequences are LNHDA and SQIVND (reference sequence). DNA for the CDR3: TGTGCCAGTAGTATTCGGATGTCTAGGGGACAGGGGTCTCGGGGCTACACCTTC. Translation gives CASSIRMSRGQGSRGYTF.

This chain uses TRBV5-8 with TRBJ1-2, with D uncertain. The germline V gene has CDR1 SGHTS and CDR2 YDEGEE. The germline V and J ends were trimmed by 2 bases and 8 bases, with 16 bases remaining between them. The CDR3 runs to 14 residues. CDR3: CASSLGLDSGGYTF. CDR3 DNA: TGTGCCAGCAGCTTAGGGTTGGACTCCGGCGGCTACACCTTC.

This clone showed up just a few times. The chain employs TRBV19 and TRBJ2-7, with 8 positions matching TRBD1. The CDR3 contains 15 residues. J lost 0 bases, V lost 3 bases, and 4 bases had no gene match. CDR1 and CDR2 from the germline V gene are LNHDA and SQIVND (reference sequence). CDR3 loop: CASSIRTGGSYEQYF. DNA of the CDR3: TGTGCCAGTAGTATTAGAACAGGGGGCTCCTACGAGCAGTACTTC.

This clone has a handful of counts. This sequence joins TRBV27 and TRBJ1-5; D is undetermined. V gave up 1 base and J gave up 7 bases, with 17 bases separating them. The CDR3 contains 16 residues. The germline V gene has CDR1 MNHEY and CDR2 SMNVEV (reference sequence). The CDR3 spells CASSLFPPGLLQPQHF. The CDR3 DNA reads TGTGCCAGCAGTTTATTCCCCCCAGGACTTCTGCAGCCCCAGCATTTT.

The CDR3 protein is CASSLDRVGYGYTF. CDR3 nucleotide sequence: TGCGCCAGCAGCTTGGACAGGGTTGGGTATGGCTACACCTTC. The V and J genes are TRBV5-1 and TRBJ1-2; possible D gene TRBD1, 6 bases. V gave up 0 bases and J gave up 5 bases, with 11 bases separating them. Germline CDR1 reads SGHRS; CDR2 reads YFSETQ. The CDR3 covers 14 residues.

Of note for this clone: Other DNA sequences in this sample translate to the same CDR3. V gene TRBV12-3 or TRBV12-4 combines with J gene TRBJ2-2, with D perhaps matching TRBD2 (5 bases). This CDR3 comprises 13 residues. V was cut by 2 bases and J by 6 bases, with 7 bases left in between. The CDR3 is CASSLSEAGELFF. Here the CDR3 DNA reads TGTGCCAGCAGTTTATCGGAGGCCGGGGAGCTGTTTTTT.

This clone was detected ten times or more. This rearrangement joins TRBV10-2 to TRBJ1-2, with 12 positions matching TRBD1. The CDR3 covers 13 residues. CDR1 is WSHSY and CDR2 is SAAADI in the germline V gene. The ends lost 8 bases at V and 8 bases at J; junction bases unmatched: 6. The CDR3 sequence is CASRDRGRTGYTF. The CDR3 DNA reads TGCGCCAGCCGGGACAGGGGGCGAACGGGCTACACCTTC.

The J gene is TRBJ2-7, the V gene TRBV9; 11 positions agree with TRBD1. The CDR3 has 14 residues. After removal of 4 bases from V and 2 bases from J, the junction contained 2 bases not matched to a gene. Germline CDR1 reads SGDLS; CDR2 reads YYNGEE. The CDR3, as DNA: TGTGCCAGCAGCTTGGGACAGGGGGCCTACGAGCAGTACTTC. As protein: CASSLGQGAYEQYF.

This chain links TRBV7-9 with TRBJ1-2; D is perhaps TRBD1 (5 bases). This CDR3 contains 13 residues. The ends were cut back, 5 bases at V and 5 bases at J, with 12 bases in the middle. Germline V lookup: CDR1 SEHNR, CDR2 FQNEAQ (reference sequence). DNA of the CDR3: TGTGCCAGCAGCCCCCGGACACGATATGGCTACACCTTC. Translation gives CASSPRTRYGYTF.

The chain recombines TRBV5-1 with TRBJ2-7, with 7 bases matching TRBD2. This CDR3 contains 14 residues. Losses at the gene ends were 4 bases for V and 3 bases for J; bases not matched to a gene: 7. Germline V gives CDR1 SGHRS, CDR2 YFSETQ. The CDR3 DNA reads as TGCGCCAGCAGCGCCAGCCGGGACTACTACGAGCAGTACTTC. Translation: CASSASRDYYEQYF.

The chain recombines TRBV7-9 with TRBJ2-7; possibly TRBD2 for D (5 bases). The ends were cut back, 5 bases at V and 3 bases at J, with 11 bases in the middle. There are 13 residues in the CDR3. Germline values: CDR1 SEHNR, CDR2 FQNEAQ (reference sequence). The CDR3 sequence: CASSTGLNYEQYF. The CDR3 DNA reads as TGTGCCAGCAGCACCGGACTGAACTACGAGCAGTACTTC. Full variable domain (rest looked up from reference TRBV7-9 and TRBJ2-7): DTGVSQNPRHKITKRGQNVTFRCDPISEHNRLYWYRQTLGQGPEFLTYFQNEAQLEKSRLLSDRFSAERPKGSFSTLEIQRTEQGDSAMYLCASSTGLNYEQYFGPGTRLTVT.

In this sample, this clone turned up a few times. Written as DNA, the CDR3 is TGTGCCAGCAGCTTAGCTAGGAGACAGTCGAAGGGGGAGCTGTTTTTT. As protein: CASSLARRQSKGELFF. V gene TRBV7-6 combines with J gene TRBJ2-2; D perhaps matches TRBD1 (5 bases). The germline V gene encodes CDR1 SGHVS and CDR2 FNYEAQ. The CDR3 spans 16 residues. Trimming stripped 0 bases from V and 8 bases from J, with 16 bases between.

The CDR3 bases are TGCGCCAGCAGCCGGGGACTAGCGGGGGACTACGAGCAGTACTTC. This codes for CASSRGLAGDYEQYF. V is TRBV5-1 and J is TRBJ2-7, with 14 bases matching TRBD2. Trimming took 4 bases from V and 3 from J; bases not matched to a gene: 3. CDR3 length equals 15 residues. Germline CDR1 is SGHRS and CDR2 is YFSETQ.

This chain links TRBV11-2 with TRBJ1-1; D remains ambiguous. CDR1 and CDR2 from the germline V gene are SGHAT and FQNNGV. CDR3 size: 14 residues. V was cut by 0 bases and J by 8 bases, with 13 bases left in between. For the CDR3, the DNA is TGTGCCAGCAGCTTAGATCGCGGCTCTCTAGAAGCTTTCTTT. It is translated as CASSLDRGSLEAFF. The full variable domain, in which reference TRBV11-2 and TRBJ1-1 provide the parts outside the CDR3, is EAGVAQSPRYKIIEKRQSVAFWCNPISGHATLYWYQQILGQGPKLLIQFQNNGVVDDSQLPKDRFSAERLKGVDSTLKIQPAKLEDSAVYLCASSLDRGSLEAFFGQGTRLTVV.

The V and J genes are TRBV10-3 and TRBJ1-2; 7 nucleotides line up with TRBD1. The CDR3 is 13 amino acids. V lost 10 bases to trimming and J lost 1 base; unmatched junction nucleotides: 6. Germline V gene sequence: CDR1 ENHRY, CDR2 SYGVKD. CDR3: CATRDSRNYGYTF. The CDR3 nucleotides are TGTGCCACGCGGGACAGCCGTAACTATGGCTACACCTTC.

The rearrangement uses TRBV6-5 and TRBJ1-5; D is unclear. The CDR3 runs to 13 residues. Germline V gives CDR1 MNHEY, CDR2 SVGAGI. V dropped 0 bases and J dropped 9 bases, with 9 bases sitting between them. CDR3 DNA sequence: TGTGCCAGCAGTTACTCCCCTTCCTCGCCCCAGCATTTT. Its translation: CASSYSPSSPQHF.